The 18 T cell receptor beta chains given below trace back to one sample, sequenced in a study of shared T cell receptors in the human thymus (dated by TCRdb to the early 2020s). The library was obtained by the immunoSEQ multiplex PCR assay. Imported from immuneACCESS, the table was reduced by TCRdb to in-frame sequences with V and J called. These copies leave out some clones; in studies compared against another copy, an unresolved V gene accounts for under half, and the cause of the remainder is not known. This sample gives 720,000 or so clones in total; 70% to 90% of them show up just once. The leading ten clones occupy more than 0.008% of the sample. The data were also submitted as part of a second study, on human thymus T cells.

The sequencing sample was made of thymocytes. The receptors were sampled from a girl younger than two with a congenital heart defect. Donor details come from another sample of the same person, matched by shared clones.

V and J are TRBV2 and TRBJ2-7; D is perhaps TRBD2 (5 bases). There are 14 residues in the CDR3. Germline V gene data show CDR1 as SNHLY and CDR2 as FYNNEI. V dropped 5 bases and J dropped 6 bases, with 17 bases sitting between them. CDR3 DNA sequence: TGTGCCAGCAGTCAGGACTTTTTGGGGAGCGAGCAGTACTTC. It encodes CASSQDFLGSEQYF.

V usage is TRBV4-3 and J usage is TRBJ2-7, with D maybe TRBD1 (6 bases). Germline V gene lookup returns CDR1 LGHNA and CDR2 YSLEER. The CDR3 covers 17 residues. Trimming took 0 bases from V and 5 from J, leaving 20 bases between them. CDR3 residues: CASSQEWGARGFHEQYF. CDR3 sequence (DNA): TGCGCCAGCAGCCAAGAATGGGGAGCTAGGGGGTTCCACGAGCAGTACTTC.

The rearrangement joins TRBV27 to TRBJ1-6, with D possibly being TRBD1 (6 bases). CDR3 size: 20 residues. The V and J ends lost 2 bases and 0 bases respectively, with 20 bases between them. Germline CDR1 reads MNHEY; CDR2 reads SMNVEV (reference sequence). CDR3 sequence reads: CASSLRVGALGYSYNSPLHF. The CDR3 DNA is TGTGCCAGCAGTTTACGGGTGGGGGCACTAGGCTACTCCTATAATTCACCCCTCCACTTT.

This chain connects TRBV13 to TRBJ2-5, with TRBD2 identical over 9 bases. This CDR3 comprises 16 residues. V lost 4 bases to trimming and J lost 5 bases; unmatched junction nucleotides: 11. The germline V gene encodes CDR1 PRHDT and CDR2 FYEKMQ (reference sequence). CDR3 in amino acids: CASSWMAGGPEETQYF. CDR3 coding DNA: TGTGCCAGCAGCTGGATGGCGGGGGGGCCCGAGGAGACCCAGTACTTC.

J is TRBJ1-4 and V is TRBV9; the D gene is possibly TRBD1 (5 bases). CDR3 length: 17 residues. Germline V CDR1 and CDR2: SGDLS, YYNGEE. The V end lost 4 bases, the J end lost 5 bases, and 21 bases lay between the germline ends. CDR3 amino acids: CASSSRGAGERNEKLFF. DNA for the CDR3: TGTGCCAGCAGCTCAAGAGGGGCGGGGGAGAGGAATGAAAAACTGTTTTTT.

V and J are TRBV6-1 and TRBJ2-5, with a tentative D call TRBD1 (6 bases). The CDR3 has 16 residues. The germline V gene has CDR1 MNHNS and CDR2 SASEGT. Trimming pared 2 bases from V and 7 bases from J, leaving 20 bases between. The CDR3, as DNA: TGTGCCAGCAGTGAACCAGCTGACAGGTTCCTTGGGACCCAGTACTTC. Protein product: CASSEPADRFLGTQYF.

CDR3 amino acids: CASQYRGTEVAFF. In DNA form, the CDR3 reads TGTGCCAGCCAGTACAGGGGTACGGAAGTGGCTTTCTTT. The V gene is TRBV19, the J gene TRBJ1-1; 7 nucleotides match TRBD1. The V gene end was trimmed by 9 bases and the J gene end by 11 bases; junction bases not matched to a gene: 15. The V gene's germline CDR1 is LNHDA and CDR2 SQIVND (reference sequence). The CDR3 covers 13 residues. Variable domain in full (rest from reference TRBV19 and TRBJ1-1): DGGITQSPKYLFRKEGQNVTLSCEQNLNHDAMYWYRQDPGQGLRLIYYSQIVNDFQKGDIAEGYSVSREKKESFPLTVTSAQKNPTAFYLCASQYRGTEVAFFGQGTRLTVV.

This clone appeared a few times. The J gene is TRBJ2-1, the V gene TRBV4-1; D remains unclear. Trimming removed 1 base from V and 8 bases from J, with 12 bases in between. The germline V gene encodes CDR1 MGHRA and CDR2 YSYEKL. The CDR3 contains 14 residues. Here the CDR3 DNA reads TGCGCCAGCAGCCAAGGGCAGGTATACGATGAGCAGTTCTTC. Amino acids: CASSQGQVYDEQFF.

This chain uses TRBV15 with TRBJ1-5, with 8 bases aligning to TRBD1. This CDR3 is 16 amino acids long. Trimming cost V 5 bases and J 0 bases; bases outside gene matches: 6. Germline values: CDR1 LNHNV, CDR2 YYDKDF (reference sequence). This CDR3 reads CATSGTGGYSNQPQHF. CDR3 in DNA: TGTGCCACCAGCGGAACAGGGGGTTATAGCAATCAGCCCCAGCATTTT.

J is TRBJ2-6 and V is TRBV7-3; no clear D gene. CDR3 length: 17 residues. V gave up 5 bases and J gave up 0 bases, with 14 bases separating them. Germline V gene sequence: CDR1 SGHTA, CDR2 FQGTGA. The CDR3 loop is CASSPRVVTSGANVLTF. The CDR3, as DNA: TGTGCCAGCAGCCCCCGGGTGGTGACCTCTGGGGCCAACGTCCTGACTTTC. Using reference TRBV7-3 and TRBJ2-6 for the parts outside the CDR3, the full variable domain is GAGVSQTPSNKVTEKGKYVELRCDPISGHTALYWYRQSLGQGPEFLIYFQGTGAADDSGLPNDRFFAVRPEGSVSTLKIQRTERGDSAVYLCASSPRVVTSGANVLTFGAGSRLTVL.

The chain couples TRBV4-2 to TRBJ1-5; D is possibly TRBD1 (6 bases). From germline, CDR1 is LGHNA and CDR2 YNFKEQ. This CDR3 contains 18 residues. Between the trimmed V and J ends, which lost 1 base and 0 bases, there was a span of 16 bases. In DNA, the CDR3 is TGTGCCAGCAGCCAAGTGCCGCACAGGGATTATAGCAATCAGCCCCAGCATTTT. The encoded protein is CASSQVPHRDYSNQPQHF.

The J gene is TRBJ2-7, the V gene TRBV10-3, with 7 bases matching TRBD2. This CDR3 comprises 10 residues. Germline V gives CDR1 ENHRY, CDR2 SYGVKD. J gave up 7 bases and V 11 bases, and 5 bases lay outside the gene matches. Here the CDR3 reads CAVAGREQYF. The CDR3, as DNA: TGTGCCGTCGCCGGGAGGGAGCAGTACTTC.

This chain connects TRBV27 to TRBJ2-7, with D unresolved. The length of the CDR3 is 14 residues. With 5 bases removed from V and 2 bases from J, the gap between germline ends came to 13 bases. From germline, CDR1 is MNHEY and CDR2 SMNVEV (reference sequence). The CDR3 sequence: CASSPYPFTYEQYF. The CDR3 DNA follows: TGTGCCAGCAGTCCCTACCCTTTTACCTACGAGCAGTACTTC.

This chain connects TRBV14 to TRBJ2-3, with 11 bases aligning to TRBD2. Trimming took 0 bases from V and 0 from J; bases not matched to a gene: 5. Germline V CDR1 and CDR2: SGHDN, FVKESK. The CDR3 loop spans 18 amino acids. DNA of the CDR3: TGTGCCAGCAGCCAAGAGACTAGCGGGGAATCTAGCACAGATACGCAGTATTTT. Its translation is CASSQETSGESSTDTQYF.

The chain's CDR3 is CASSSAEDWSQPQHF. The CDR3 coding sequence is TGTGCCAGCAGCTCGGCCGAGGATTGGAGTCAGCCCCAGCATTTT. This chain uses TRBV5-5 with TRBJ1-5; D remains unclear. CDR1 and CDR2 from the germline V gene are SGHKS and YYEKEE (reference sequence). The CDR3 loop spans 15 amino acids. Trimming cost V 3 bases and J 6 bases, with 16 bases left between them.

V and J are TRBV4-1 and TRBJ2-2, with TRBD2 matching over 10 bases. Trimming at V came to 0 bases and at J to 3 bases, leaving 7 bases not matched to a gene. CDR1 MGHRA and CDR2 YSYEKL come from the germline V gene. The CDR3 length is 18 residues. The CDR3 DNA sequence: TGCGCCAGCAGCCAAGAACCTAGCGGGGGCCTTCACACCGGGGAGCTGTTTTTT. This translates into CASSQEPSGGLHTGELFF.

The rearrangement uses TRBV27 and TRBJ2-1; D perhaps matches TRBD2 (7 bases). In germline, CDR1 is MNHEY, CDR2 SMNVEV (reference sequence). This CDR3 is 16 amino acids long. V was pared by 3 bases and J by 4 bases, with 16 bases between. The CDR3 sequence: CASSLKGGGCYNEQFF. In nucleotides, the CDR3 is TGTGCCAGCAGTTTGAAAGGGGGGGGGTGTTACAATGAGCAGTTCTTC.

CDR3 sequence (DNA): TGTGCCAGCAGCCAGGATGGACTCTGGATTGGAGGCTACACCTTC. This encodes CASSQDGLWIGGYTF. The rearrangement uses TRBV4-2 and TRBJ1-2; D is undetermined. CDR3 length: 15 residues. The ends were cut back, 3 bases at V and 8 bases at J, with 19 bases in the middle. Germline CDR1 reads LGHNA; CDR2 reads YNFKEQ.